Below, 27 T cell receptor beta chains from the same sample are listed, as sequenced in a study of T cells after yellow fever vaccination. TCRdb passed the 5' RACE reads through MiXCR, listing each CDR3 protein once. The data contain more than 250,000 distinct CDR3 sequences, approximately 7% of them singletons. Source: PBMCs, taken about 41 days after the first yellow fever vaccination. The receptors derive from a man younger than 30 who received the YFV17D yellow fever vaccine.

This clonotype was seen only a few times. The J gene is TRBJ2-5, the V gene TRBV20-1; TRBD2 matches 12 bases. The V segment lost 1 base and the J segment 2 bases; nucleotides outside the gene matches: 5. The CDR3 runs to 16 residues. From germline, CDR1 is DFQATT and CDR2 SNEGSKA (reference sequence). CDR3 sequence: CSARAPTSGGQETQYF. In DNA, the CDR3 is TGCAGTGCTAGAGCCCCGACTAGCGGGGGACAAGAGACCCAGTACTTC.

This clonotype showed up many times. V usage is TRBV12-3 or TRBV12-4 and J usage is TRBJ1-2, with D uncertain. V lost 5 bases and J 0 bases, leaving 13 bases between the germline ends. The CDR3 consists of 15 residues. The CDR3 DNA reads TGTGCCAGCAGTCGTACACCAAACGCTAACTATGGCTACACCTTC. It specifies CASSRTPNANYGYTF.

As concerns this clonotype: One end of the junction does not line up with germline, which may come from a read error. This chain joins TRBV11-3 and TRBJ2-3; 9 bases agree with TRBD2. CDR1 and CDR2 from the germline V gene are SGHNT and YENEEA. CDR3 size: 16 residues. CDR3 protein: CASSLVGGGGTNTQYF. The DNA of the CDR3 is TGTGCCAGCAGCTTAGTTGGCGGGGGGGGCACAAATACGCAGTATTTT.

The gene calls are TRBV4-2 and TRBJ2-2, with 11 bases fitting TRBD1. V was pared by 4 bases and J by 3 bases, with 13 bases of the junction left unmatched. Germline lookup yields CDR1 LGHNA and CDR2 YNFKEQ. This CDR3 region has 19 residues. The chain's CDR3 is CASSPLRTGGRPDTGELFF. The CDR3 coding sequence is TGTGCCAGCAGCCCCTTACGGACAGGGGGCCGGCCAGACACCGGGGAGCTGTTTTTT.

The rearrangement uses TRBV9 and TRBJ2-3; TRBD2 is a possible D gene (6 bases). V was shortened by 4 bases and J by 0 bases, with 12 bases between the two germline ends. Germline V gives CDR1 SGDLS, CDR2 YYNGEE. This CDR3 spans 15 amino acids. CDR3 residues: CASSLEGYSTDTQYF. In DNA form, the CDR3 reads TGTGCCAGCAGCCTGGAGGGGTATAGCACAGATACGCAGTATTTT.

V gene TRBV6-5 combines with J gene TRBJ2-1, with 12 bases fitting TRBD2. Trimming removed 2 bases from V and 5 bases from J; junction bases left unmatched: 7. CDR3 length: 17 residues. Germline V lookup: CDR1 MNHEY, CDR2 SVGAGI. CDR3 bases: TGTGCCAGCAGTTACGCTCCGGGGACTAGCGGGCACAATGAGCAGTTCTTC. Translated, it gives CASSYAPGTSGHNEQFF.

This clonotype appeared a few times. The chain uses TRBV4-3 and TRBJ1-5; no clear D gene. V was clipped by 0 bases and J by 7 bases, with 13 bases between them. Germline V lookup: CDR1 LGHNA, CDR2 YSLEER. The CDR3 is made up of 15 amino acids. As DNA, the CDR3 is TGCGCCAGCAGCCAAGAAAGGTTAGGAGGGCAGCCCCAGCATTTT. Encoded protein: CASSQERLGGQPQHF.

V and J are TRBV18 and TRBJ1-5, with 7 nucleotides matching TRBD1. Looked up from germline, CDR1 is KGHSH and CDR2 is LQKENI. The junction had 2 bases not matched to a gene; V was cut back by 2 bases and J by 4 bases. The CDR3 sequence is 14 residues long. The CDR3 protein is CASSPETGNQPQHF. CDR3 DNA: TGTGCCAGCTCACCAGAGACAGGGAATCAGCCCCAGCATTTT.

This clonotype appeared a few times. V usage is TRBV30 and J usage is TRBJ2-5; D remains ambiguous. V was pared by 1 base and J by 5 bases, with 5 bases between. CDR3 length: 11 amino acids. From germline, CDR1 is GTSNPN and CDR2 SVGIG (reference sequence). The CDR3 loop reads CAWSDWETQYF. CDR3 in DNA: TGTGCCTGGAGTGACTGGGAGACCCAGTACTTC.

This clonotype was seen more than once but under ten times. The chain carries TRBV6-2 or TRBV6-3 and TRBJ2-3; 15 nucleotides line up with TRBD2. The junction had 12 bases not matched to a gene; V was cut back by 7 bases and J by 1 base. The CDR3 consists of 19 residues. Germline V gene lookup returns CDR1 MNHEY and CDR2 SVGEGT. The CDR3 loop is CASTTFGLAGGLGTDTQYF. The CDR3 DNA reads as TGTGCCAGCACCACCTTTGGACTAGCGGGGGGGCTTGGCACAGATACGCAGTATTTT.

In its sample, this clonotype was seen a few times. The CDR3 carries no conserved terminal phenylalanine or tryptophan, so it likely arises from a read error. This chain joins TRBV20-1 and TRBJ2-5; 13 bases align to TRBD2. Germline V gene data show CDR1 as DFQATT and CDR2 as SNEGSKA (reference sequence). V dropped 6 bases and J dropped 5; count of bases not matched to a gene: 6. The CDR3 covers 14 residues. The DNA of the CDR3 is TGCAGTGCCCGCGGACTAGCGGGGGTGGAGACCCAGTACTCC. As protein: CSARGLAGVETQYS.

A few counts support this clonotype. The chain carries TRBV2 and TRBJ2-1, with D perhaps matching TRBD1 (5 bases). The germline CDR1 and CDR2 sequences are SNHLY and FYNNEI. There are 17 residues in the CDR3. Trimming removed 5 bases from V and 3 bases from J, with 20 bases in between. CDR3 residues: CASSRYLQADHYNEQFF. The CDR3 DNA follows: TGTGCCAGCAGTCGTTACCTACAGGCGGACCACTACAATGAGCAGTTCTTC. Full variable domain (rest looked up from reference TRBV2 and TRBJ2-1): EPEVTQTPSHQVTQMGQEVILRCVPISNHLYFYWYRQILGQKVEFLVSFYNNEISEKSEIFDDQFSVERPDGSNFTLKIRSTKLEDSAMYFCASSRYLQADHYNEQFFGPGTRLTVL.

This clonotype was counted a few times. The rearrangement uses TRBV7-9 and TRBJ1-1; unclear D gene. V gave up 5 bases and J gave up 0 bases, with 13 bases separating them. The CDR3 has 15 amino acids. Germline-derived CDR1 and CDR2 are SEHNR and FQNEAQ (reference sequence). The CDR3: CASSPGGSVNTEAFF. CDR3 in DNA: TGTGCCAGCAGCCCAGGCGGATCTGTGAACACTGAAGCTTTCTTT. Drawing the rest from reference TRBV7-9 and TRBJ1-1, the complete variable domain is DTGVSQNPRHKITKRGQNVTFRCDPISEHNRLYWYRQTLGQGPEFLTYFQNEAQLEKSRLLSDRFSAERPKGSFSTLEIQRTEQGDSAMYLCASSPGGSVNTEAFFGQGTRLTVV.

The CDR3 DNA reads as TGTGCCAGCAGCTTACGTTCCGGGCGGGGGGCCGATACGCAGTATTTT. Its protein is CASSLRSGRGADTQYF. The rearrangement links TRBV7-2 to TRBJ2-3; 8 nucleotides align to TRBD2. The CDR3 extends over 16 amino acids. The germline V gene encodes CDR1 SGHTA and CDR2 FQGNSA. Losses at the gene ends were 2 bases for V and 6 bases for J; bases not matched to a gene: 10.

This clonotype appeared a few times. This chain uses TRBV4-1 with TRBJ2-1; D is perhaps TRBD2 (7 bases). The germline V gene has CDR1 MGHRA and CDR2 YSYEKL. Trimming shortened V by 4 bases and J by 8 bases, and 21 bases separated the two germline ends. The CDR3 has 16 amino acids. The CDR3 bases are TGCGCCAGCAGCCCTACGATCGAGGGGGGGCGGGATGAGCAGTTCTTC. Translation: CASSPTIEGGRDEQFF.

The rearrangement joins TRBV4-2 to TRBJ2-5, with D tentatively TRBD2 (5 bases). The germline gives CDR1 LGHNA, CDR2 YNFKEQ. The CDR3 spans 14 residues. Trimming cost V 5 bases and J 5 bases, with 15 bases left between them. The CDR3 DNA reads TGTGCCAGCAGCAAGACGGGGAATCGGGAGACCCAGTACTTC. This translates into CASSKTGNRETQYF.

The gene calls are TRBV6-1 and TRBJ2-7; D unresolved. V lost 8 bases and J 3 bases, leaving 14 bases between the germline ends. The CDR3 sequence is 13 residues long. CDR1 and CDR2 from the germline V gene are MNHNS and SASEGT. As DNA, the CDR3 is TGTGCCAGCGAGAGCCGCAACAGCTACGAGCAGTACTTC. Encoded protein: CASESRNSYEQYF.

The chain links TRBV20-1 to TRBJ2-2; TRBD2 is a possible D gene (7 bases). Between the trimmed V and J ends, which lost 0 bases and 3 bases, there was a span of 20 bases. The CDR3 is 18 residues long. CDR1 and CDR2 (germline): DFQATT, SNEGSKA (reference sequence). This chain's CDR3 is CSARDRMRGGVDTGELFF. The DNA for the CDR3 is TGCAGTGCTAGAGATCGAATGAGGGGGGGAGTCGACACCGGGGAGCTGTTTTTT.

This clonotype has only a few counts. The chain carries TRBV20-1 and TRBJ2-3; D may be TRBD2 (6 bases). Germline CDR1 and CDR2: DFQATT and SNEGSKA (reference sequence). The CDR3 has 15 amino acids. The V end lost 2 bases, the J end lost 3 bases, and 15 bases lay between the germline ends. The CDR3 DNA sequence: TGCAGTGCTAGATATGGACTAATTGTTACAGATACGCAGTATTTT. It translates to CSARYGLIVTDTQYF.

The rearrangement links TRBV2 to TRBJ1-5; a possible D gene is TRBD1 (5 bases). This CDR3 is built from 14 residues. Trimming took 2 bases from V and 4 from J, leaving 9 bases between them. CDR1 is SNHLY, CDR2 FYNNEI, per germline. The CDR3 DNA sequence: TGTGCCAGCAGTGAACTGGCAGGGAATCAGCCCCAGCATTTT. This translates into CASSELAGNQPQHF.

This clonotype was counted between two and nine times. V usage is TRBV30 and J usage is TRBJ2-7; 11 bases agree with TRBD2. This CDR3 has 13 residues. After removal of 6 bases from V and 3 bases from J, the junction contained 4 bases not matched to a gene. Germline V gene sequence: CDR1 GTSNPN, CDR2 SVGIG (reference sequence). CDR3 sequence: CACNGLAGYEQYF. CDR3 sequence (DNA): TGTGCCTGTAACGGACTAGCGGGCTACGAGCAGTACTTC.

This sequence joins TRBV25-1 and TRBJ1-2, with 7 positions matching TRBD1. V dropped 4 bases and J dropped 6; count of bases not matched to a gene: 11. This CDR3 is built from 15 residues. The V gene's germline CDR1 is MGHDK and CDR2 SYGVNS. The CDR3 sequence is CASSVLHRGFHGYTF. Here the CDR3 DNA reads TGTGCCAGCAGTGTCCTCCACAGGGGTTTCCATGGCTACACCTTC.

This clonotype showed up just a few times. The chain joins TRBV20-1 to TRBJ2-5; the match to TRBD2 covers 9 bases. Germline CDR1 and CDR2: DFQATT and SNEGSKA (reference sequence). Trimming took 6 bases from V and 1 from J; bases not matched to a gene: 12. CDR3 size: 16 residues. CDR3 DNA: TGCAGTGCGCCGGACCCCAGCGGGGGGACCCAAGAGACCCAGTACTTC. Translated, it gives CSAPDPSGGTQETQYF.

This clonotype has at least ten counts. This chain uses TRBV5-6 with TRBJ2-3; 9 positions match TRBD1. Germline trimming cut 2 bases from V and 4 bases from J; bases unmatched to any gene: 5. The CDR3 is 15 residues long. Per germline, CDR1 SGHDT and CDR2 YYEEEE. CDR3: CASSLPGQGADTQYF. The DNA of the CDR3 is TGTGCCAGCAGCTTACCGGGACAGGGCGCAGATACGCAGTATTTT.

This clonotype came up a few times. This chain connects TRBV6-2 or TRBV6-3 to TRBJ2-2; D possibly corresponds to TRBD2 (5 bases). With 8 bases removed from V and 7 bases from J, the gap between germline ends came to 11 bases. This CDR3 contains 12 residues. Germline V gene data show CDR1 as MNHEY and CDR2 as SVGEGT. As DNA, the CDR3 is TGTGCCAGCCGAAGGACTTACGGGGAGCTGTTTTTT. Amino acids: CASRRTYGELFF.

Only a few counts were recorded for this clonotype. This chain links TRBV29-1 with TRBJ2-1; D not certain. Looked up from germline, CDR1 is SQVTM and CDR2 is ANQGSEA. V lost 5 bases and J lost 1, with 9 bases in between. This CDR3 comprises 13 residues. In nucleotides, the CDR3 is TGCAGCGTTTACATATCTTCCTACAATGAGCAGTTCTTC. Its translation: CSVYISSYNEQFF.

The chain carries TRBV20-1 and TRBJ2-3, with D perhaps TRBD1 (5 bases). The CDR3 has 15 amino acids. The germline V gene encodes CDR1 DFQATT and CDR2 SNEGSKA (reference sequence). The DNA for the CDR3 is TGCAGCGCTCAAGGCGAGCAGGGTGGACGAGATACGCAGTATTTT. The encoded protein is CSAQGEQGGRDTQYF.